The next 4 T cell receptor beta chains were all read from a single sample in a study of cytomegalovirus exposure and HLA in healthy donors. The PCR ran on 60 Vbeta and 13 Jbeta primers. Some clones are missing from TCRdb's copy, which holds only in-frame ones; the method was immunoSEQ multiplex PCR. The sample includes under 200,000 clones, about 80% of them seen just once. Specimen: PBMCs. The receptor source for this set is a man aged 45 to 65 in good health and CMV-seropositive.

This clone has more than one count but fewer than ten. The chain uses TRBV9 and TRBJ2-2, with TRBD2 matching 14 bases. V was pared by 4 bases and J by 0 bases, with 14 bases of the junction left unmatched. The CDR3 is made up of 21 amino acids. The germline V gene encodes CDR1 SGDLS and CDR2 YYNGEE. The CDR3 loop is CASSFSSGTSGGESNTGELFF. CDR3 bases: TGTGCCAGCAGCTTCTCTTCCGGGACTAGCGGGGGAGAGTCGAACACCGGGGAGCTGTTTTTT.

The chain employs TRBV28 and TRBJ1-2; 8 bases agree with TRBD1. V lost 6 bases and J lost 8; bases outside the gene matches: 11. Germline assignment: CDR1 MDHEN and CDR2 SYDVKM. CDR3 length equals 14 residues. CDR3 in DNA: TGTGCCAGCAGACCAGGGGGCGCGGTAGGAGGCTACACCTTC. Encoded protein: CASRPGGAVGGYTF.

This clone has only one observation. The V and J genes are TRBV6-6 and TRBJ2-1; D ambiguous. Germline-derived CDR1 and CDR2 are MNHNY and SVGAGI (reference sequence). The CDR3 sequence is 13 residues long. V gave up 7 bases and J gave up 0 bases, with 7 bases separating them. The CDR3 DNA reads as TGTGCCAGCACCTATATCTCCTACAATGAGCAGTTCTTC. Translated: CASTYISYNEQFF.

The J gene is TRBJ1-3, the V gene TRBV5-1; 8 nucleotides match TRBD1. CDR1 and CDR2 from the germline V gene are SGHRS and YFSETQ. With V trimmed by 2 bases and J by 10 bases, 14 bases remained unmatched. This CDR3 spans 16 amino acids. The CDR3 DNA sequence: TGCGCCAGCAGCTTTTCGTCGGGACAGGCCCGTAGGACCATATATTTT. This sequence encodes CASSFSSGQARRTIYF.